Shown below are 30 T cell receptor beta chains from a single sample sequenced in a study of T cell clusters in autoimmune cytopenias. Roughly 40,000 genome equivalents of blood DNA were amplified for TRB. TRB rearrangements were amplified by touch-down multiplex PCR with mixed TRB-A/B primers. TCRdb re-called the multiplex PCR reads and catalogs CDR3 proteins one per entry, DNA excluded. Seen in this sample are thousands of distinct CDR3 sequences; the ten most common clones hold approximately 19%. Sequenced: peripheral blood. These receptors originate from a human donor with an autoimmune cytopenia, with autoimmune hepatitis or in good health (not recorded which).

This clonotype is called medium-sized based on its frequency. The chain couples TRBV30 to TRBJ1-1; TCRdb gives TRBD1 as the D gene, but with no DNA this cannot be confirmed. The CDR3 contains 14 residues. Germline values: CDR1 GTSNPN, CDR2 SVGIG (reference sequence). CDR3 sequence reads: CAWSDGWGGTEAFF.

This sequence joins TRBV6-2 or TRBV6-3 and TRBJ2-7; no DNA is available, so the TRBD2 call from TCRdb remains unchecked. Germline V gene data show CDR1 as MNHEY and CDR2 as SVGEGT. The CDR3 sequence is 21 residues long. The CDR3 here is CASSRSPGGGGISSHNYEQYF.

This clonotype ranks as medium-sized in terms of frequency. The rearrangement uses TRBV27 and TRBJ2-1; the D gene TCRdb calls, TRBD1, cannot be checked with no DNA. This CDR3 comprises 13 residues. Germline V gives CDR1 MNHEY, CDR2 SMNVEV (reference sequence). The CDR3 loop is CASSLVPGYEQFF.

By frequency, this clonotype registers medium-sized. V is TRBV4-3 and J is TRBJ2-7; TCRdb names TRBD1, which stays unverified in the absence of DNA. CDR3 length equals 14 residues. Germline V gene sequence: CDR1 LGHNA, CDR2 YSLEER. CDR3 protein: CASSQDRGGYEQYF.

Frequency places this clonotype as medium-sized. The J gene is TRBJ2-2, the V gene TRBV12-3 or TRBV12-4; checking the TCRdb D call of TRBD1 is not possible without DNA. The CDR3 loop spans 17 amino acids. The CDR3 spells CASTPPSAGRDTGELFF.

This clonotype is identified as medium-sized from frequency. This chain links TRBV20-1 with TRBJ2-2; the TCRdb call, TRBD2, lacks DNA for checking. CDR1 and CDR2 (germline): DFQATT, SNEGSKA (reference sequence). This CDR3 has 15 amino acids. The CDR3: CSAREGLGNTGELFF.

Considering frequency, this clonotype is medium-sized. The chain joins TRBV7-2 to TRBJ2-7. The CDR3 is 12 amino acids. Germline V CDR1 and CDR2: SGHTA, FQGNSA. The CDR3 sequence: CASSSLSYEQYF.

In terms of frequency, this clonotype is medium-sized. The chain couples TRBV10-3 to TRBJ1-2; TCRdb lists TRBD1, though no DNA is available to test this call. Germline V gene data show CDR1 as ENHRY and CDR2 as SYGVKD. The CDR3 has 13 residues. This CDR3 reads CAISDRGYYGYTF.

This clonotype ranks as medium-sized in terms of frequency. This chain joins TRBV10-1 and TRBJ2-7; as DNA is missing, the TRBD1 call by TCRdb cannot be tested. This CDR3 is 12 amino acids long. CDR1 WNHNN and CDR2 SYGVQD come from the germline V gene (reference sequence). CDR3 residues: CASSGTGTEQYF.

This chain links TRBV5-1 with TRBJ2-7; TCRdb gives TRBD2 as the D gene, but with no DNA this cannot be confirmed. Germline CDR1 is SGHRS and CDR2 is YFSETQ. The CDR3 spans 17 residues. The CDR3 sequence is CASRLVLAGATYYEQYF.

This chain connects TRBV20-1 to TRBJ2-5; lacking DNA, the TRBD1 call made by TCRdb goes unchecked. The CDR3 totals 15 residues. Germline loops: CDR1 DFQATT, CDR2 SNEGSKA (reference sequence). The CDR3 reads CSARLLGGAQETQYF.

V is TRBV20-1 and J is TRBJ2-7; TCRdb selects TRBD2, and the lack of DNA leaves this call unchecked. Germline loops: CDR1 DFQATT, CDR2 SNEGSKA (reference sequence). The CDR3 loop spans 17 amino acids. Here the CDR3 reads CSAGGLAGGPSFYEQYF.

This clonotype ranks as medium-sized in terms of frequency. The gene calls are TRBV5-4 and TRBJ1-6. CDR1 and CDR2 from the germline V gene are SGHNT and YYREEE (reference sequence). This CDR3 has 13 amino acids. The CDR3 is CASSRDLNSPLHF.

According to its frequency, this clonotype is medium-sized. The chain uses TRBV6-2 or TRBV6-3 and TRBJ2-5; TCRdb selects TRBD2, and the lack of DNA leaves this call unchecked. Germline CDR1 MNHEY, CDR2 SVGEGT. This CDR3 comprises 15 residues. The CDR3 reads CASSWTSGDQETQYF.

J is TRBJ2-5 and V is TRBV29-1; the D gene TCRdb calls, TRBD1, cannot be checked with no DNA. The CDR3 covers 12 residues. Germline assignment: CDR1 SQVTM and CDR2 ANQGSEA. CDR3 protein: CSVEGAEETQYF. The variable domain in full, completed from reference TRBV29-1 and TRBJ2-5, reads SAVISQKPSRDICQRGTSLTIQCQVDSQVTMMFWYRQQPGQSLTLIATANQGSEATYESGFVIDKFPISRPNLTFSTLTVSNMSPEDSSIYLCSVEGAEETQYFGPGTRLLVL.

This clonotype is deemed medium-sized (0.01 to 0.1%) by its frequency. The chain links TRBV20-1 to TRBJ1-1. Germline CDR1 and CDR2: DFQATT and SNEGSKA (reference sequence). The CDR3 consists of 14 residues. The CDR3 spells CSAREQGRDTEAFF.

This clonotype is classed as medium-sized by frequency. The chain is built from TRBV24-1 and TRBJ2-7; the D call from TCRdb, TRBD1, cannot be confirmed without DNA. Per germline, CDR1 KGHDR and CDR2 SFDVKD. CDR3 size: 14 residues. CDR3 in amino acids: CATSDVRDSGEQYF.

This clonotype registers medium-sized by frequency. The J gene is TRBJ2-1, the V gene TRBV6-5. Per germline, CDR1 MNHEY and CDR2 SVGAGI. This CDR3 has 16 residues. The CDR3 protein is CASSYSEESSYNEQFF.

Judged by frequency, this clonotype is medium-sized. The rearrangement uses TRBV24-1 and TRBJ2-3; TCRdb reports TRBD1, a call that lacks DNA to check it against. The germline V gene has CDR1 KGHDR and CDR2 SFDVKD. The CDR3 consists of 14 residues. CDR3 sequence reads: CATGARGATDTQYF.

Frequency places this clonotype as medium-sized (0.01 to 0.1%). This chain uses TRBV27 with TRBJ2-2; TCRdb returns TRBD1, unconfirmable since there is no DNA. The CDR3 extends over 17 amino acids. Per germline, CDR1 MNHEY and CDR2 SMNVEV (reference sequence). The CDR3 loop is CASNKMSGTARGGELFF.

CDR3 loop: CASSLVQGQGAYNEQFF. The genes are TRBV5-1 and TRBJ2-1; the TRBD1 assignment by TCRdb is unverifiable without DNA. Looked up from germline, CDR1 is SGHRS and CDR2 is YFSETQ. The CDR3 sequence is 17 residues long.

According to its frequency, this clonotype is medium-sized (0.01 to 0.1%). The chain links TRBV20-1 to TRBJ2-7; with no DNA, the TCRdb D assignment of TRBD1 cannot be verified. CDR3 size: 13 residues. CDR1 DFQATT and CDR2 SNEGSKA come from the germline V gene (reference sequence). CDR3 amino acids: CSALGHLSYEQYF.

Here the CDR3 reads CASSLSAAAYEQYF. The rearrangement links TRBV5-1 to TRBJ2-7; TCRdb gives TRBD2 as the D gene, but with no DNA this cannot be confirmed. Per the germline V gene, CDR1 is SGHRS and CDR2 is YFSETQ. The CDR3 sequence is 14 residues long.

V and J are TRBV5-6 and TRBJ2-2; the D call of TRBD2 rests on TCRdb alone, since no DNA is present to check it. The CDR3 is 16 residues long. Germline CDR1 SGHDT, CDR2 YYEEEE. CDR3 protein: CASSRGTSGATGELFF.

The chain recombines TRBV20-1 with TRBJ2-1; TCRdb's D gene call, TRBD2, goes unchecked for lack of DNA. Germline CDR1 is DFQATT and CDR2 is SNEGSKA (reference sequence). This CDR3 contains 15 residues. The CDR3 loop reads CSARGTSGRSGEQFF.

CDR3: CASSLEWDSPFHF. This rearrangement joins TRBV7-2 to TRBJ1-6. The CDR3 extends over 13 amino acids. Germline-derived CDR1 and CDR2 are SGHTA and FQGNSA. The entire variable domain, with the rest obtained from reference TRBV7-2 and TRBJ1-6, is as follows: GAGVSQSPSNKVTEKGKDVELRCDPISGHTALYWYRQSLGQGLEFLIYFQGNSAPDKSGLPSDRFSAERTGGSVSTLTIQRTQQEDSAVYLCASSLEWDSPFHFGNGTRLTVT.

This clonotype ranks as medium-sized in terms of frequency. The CDR3 reads CASLLAGQGKEETQYF. The chain is built from TRBV6-6 and TRBJ2-5; TCRdb outputs TRBD1, but without DNA this stays unchecked. Germline V gene sequence: CDR1 MNHNY, CDR2 SVGAGI (reference sequence). The CDR3 contains 16 residues.

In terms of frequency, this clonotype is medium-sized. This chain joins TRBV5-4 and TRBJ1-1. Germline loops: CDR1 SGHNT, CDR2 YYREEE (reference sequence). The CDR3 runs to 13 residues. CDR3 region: CASSFTSNTEAFF. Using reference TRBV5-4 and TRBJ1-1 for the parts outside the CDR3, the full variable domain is ETGVTQSPTHLIKTRGQQVTLRCSSQSGHNTVSWYQQALGQGPQFIFQYYREEENGRGNFPPRFSGLQFPNYSSELNVNALELDDSALYLCASSFTSNTEAFFGQGTRLTVV.

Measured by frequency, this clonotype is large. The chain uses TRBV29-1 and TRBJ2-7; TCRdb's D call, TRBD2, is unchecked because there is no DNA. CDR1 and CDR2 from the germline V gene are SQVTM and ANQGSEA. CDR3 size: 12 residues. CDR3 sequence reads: CSVEGREYEQYF.

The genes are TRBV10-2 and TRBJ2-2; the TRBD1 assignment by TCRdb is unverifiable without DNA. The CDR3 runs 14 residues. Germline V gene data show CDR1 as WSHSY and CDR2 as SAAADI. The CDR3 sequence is CATGGPPNTGELFF.